This T cell receptor (beta chain) was retrieved from a study of chemoradiotherapy in HPV16-positive cancers. Findings and caveats of the study: Non-HPV-specific T cells did not expand in tumors during treatment, whereas candidate HPV-specific clones and E7-related motifs did. HPV-responsive T-cell expansion during chemoradiotherapy was linked to improved recurrence-free survival in HPV16-positive patients.

About this clone itself: Its antigen is unknown.

Over chemoradiotherapy, repertoires were sampled more than once. Generated by immunoSEQ multiplex PCR, the TCRdb table keeps only in-frame clones and is missing some. This sample carries roughly 25,000 clones, roughly 94% of them seen once, and the ten largest clones take 2.7%. The clonotype was recovered from a human donor with HPV-associated anogenital cancer. Collection took place from a patient who underwent chemoradiotherapy.

This chain's CDR3 is CASNRNGVAEKLFF. CDR3 nucleotides: TGTGCCAGCAATAGAAATGGGGTGGCTGAAAAACTGTTTTTT. This chain uses TRBV2 with TRBJ1-4; D not certain. In germline, CDR1 is SNHLY, CDR2 FYNNEI. The V gene lost 7 bases and the J gene lost 7 bases, with 16 bases spanning the gap. The CDR3 extends over 14 amino acids.